The 31 T cell receptor beta chains reported below all come from one sample, sequenced in a study of shared clonotypes between healthy human individuals. Naive CD8 cells, CD45RO-negative and positively selected for CCR7, excluded terminally differentiated effector memory CD45RA+ cells. Clones were read by immunoSEQ multiplex PCR, and TCRdb kept only the in-frame ones, dropping some. The table lists just over 2,000,000 clones, less than 95% of them singletons. Sequencing was performed on naive CD8+ T cells sorted from blood. These receptors all come from a young man in good health.

The chain links TRBV13 to TRBJ1-2; TRBD1 might be the D (5 bases). The CDR3 is 13 amino acids. V was trimmed by 10 bases and J by 3 bases, leaving 15 bases between them. The germline V gene encodes CDR1 PRHDT and CDR2 FYEKMQ (reference sequence). CDR3 region: CATSGGEDYGYTF. The CDR3 DNA follows: TGTGCCACCAGTGGGGGAGAGGACTATGGCTACACCTTC.

The CDR3 sequence: CASSYSTGETGYGYTF. As DNA, the CDR3 is TGTGCCAGCAGTTACTCGACGGGGGAGACGGGGTATGGCTACACCTTC. V gene TRBV6-5 combines with J gene TRBJ1-2, with D perhaps TRBD1 (5 bases). The CDR3 runs to 16 residues. V dropped 0 bases and J dropped 5 bases, with 16 bases sitting between them. Germline V lookup: CDR1 MNHEY, CDR2 SVGAGI.

This clone was recorded a few times. Other nucleotide sequences in the sample specify the same CDR3. The chain recombines TRBV6-5 with TRBJ2-1, with D uncertain. The CDR3 runs to 11 residues. The germline V gene has CDR1 MNHEY and CDR2 SVGAGI. V lost 0 bases to trimming and J lost 7 bases, with 1 base between them. In nucleotides, the CDR3 is TGTGCCAGCAGTTACTCGAATGAGCAGTTCTTC. It translates to CASSYSNEQFF.

The CDR3 DNA reads as TGCGCCAGCAGCCAAGCCCTGGGGGGGAGGATAAGTGGAGGATACGAGCAGTACTTC. Encoded protein: CASSQALGGRISGGYEQYF. The chain is built from TRBV4-1 and TRBJ2-7, with 7 bases that match TRBD2. Germline V gene lookup returns CDR1 MGHRA and CDR2 YSYEKL. J lost 4 bases, V lost 1 base, and 19 bases had no gene match. This CDR3 contains 19 residues.

The chain is built from TRBV21-1 and TRBJ2-7; whether TRBD1, the table's D call, matches the DNA was not checked. TRBV21-1 is given as a pseudogene. The CDR3 runs to 17 residues. DNA for the CDR3: TGTGCCAGCAGCACCGCCCATTTGGGGACAGGGGGCTATGAGCAGTACTTC. This sequence encodes CASSTAHLGTGGYEQYF.

The chain employs TRBV7-8 and TRBJ2-3; D remains unclear. The germline V gene encodes CDR1 SGHVS and CDR2 FQNEAQ. V lost 5 bases, J lost 3 bases, and 18 bases lay in between. The length of the CDR3 is 16 residues. The CDR3 protein is CASSPLIPDPTDTQYF. The CDR3 DNA is TGTGCCAGCAGCCCCCTGATCCCGGACCCAACAGATACGCAGTATTTT.

The rearrangement links TRBV7-6 to TRBJ2-1; weak D call: TRBD2 (6 bases). Germline V lookup: CDR1 SGHVS, CDR2 FNYEAQ. V was trimmed by 0 bases and J by 7 bases, leaving 10 bases between them. There are 14 residues in the CDR3. The CDR3 region has the DNA TGTGCCAGCAGCTTAGCGGGAGGTATAAATGAGCAGTTCTTC. Translation: CASSLAGGINEQFF.

The gene calls are TRBV28 and TRBJ2-7; D is possibly TRBD1 (6 bases). This CDR3 spans 14 amino acids. Trimming removed 1 base at V and 4 bases at J, with 11 bases between. CDR1 is MDHEN and CDR2 is SYDVKM in the germline V gene. The CDR3 loop is CASSLLTGGYEQYF. CDR3 DNA sequence: TGTGCCAGCAGTTTATTGACAGGAGGATACGAGCAGTACTTC. The whole variable domain, filled in from reference TRBV28 and TRBJ2-7, reads DVKVTQSSRYLVKRTGEKVFLECVQDMDHENMFWYRQDPGLGLRLIYFSYDVKMKEKGDIPEGYSVSREKKERFSLILESASTNQTSMYLCASSLLTGGYEQYFGPGTRLTVT.

This chain joins TRBV5-4 and TRBJ2-7; D is perhaps TRBD1 (5 bases). Germline V lookup: CDR1 SGHNT, CDR2 YYREEE (reference sequence). The length of the CDR3 is 16 residues. Trimming took off 4 bases at V and 3 bases at J, with 20 bases between the two ends. The CDR3 loop is CASSLRQTSGSYEQYF. Here the CDR3 DNA reads TGTGCCAGCAGCCTAAGACAGACCTCAGGTAGCTACGAGCAGTACTTC.

V and J are TRBV27 and TRBJ2-2; D is unclear. The CDR3 has 14 amino acids. The V gene's germline CDR1 is MNHEY and CDR2 SMNVEV (reference sequence). Trimming left V 0 bases short and J 3 bases short, with 5 bases between. CDR3 loop: CASSLSQDTGELFF. CDR3 sequence (DNA): TGTGCCAGCAGTTTATCTCAGGACACCGGGGAGCTGTTTTTT.

The gene calls are TRBV2 and TRBJ2-7, with 12 positions matching TRBD2. The length of the CDR3 is 17 residues. CDR1 and CDR2 (germline): SNHLY, FYNNEI. Trimming at V came to 6 bases and at J to 3 bases, leaving 12 bases not matched to a gene. This chain's CDR3 is CASRGRRTSGEVYEQYF. The CDR3 DNA reads as TGTGCCAGCAGGGGCCGACGGACTAGCGGGGAGGTCTACGAGCAGTACTTC.

The V call is TRBV27, the J call TRBJ2-7; TRBD1 might be the D (5 bases). The CDR3 is 14 residues long. The V end lost 2 bases, the J end lost 6 bases, and 14 bases lay between the germline ends. Looked up from germline, CDR1 is MNHEY and CDR2 is SMNVEV (reference sequence). CDR3 sequence reads: CASSLGQGRFEQYF. The CDR3, as DNA: TGTGCCAGCAGTTTAGGACAAGGGCGGTTCGAGCAGTACTTC.

The CDR3 spells CASSFERVLTDTQYF. CDR3 nucleotide sequence: TGTGCCAGCAGCTTTGAGCGGGTCCTCACAGATACGCAGTATTTT. The chain uses TRBV5-4 and TRBJ2-3; a weak D match, TRBD2 (6 bases). Looked up from germline, CDR1 is SGHNT and CDR2 is YYREEE (reference sequence). With 2 bases removed from V and 2 bases from J, the gap between germline ends came to 12 bases. There are 15 residues in the CDR3. Looking up the rest from reference TRBV5-4 and TRBJ2-3 gives the full variable domain: ETGVTQSPTHLIKTRGQQVTLRCSSQSGHNTVSWYQQALGQGPQFIFQYYREEENGRGNFPPRFSGLQFPNYSSELNVNALELDDSALYLCASSFERVLTDTQYFGPGTRLTVL.

This clone came up once. This chain connects TRBV5-6 to TRBJ2-1, with D perhaps TRBD2 (7 bases). Germline CDR1 is SGHDT and CDR2 is YYEEEE. The CDR3 runs to 17 residues. V was shortened by 3 bases and J by 0 bases, with 16 bases between the two germline ends. The CDR3 region is CASSWEGTGSSYNEQFF. For the CDR3, the DNA is TGTGCCAGCAGCTGGGAGGGTACAGGGAGCTCCTACAATGAGCAGTTCTTC. Filled out from reference TRBV5-6 and TRBJ2-1, the complete variable domain reads DAGVTQSPTHLIKTRGQQVTLRCSPKSGHDTVSWYQQALGQGPQFIFQYYEEEERQRGNFPDRFSGHQFPNYSSELNVNALLLGDSALYLCASSWEGTGSSYNEQFFGPGTRLTVL.

V is TRBV2 and J is TRBJ2-7; D gene ambiguous. This CDR3 spans 13 amino acids. Germline CDR1 and CDR2: SNHLY and FYNNEI. V gave up 3 bases and J gave up 1 base, with 7 bases separating them. The CDR3 reads CASSDEASYEQYF. CDR3 nucleotide sequence: TGTGCCAGCAGTGATGAGGCTTCCTACGAGCAGTACTTC.

The chain carries TRBV6-5 and TRBJ2-3; 10 bases are shared with TRBD1. V dropped 6 bases and J dropped 3; count of bases not matched to a gene: 6. The CDR3 covers 15 residues. Germline V lookup: CDR1 MNHEY, CDR2 SVGAGI. The CDR3 loop reads CASRWDRGRTDTQYF. In DNA, the CDR3 is TGTGCCAGCAGATGGGACAGGGGAAGGACAGATACGCAGTATTTT.

About this clone: Other DNA sequences in the sample encode the same CDR3. This chain connects TRBV6-1 to TRBJ1-5, with 9 positions matching TRBD1. This CDR3 spans 14 amino acids. CDR1 MNHNS and CDR2 SASEGT come from the germline V gene. V shed 3 bases, J shed 5 bases, and the junction held 2 bases outside the gene matches. The CDR3 spells CASSERQGDQPQHF. The DNA of the CDR3 is TGTGCCAGCAGTGAGCGACAGGGGGATCAGCCCCAGCATTTT.

The rearrangement joins TRBV6-1 to TRBJ2-7; D unclear. V was pared by 4 bases and J by 9 bases, with 16 bases between. The CDR3 totals 13 residues. The V gene's germline CDR1 is MNHNS and CDR2 SASEGT. Here the CDR3 DNA reads TGTGCCAGCAGTGTACCCACCCCACTAAGGCAGTACTTC. Translation: CASSVPTPLRQYF.

The CDR3 sequence: CSVEGSIAYNEQFF. CDR3 bases: TGCAGCGTTGAGGGAAGTATAGCCTACAATGAGCAGTTCTTC. The chain joins TRBV29-1 to TRBJ2-1; D is ambiguous. This CDR3 is built from 14 residues. Germline CDR1 is SQVTM and CDR2 is ANQGSEA. V shed 3 bases and J shed 2 bases, with 11 bases lying between them.

This chain joins TRBV2 and TRBJ2-7; 10 positions agree with TRBD1. The CDR3 has 16 amino acids. The J segment lost 3 bases and the V segment lost 0 bases, leaving 5 bases of the junction unmatched. CDR1 is SNHLY, CDR2 FYNNEI, per germline. CDR3 amino acids: CASSEAGTGEGYEQYF. For the CDR3, the DNA is TGTGCCAGCAGTGAAGCTGGGACAGGGGAAGGCTACGAGCAGTACTTC.

This clone appeared a single time. Here the CDR3 DNA reads TGCAGCGTTGAAGATCGATTGGACAGGGCCCAGTACTTC. Its protein product is CSVEDRLDRAQYF. This chain joins TRBV29-1 and TRBJ2-5, with 8 bases lining up with TRBD1. CDR3 length: 13 amino acids. Per germline, CDR1 SQVTM and CDR2 ANQGSEA. V lost 0 bases, J lost 9 bases, and 6 bases stayed unmatched. The whole variable domain, filled in from reference TRBV29-1 and TRBJ2-5, reads SAVISQKPSRDICQRGTSLTIQCQVDSQVTMMFWYRQQPGQSLTLIATANQGSEATYESGFVIDKFPISRPNLTFSTLTVSNMSPEDSSIYLCSVEDRLDRAQYFGPGTRLLVL.

V and J are TRBV28 and TRBJ2-3, with D uncertain. CDR1 and CDR2 from the germline V gene are MDHEN and SYDVKM. This CDR3 region has 13 residues. V was clipped by 2 bases and J by 5 bases, with 8 bases between them. The CDR3 is CASSLAVQDTQYF. CDR3 sequence (DNA): TGTGCCAGCAGTTTAGCGGTCCAAGATACGCAGTATTTT.

The J gene is TRBJ2-3, the V gene TRBV19; D could derive from TRBD1 or TRBD2 (5 bases each). The germline V gene encodes CDR1 LNHDA and CDR2 SQIVND (reference sequence). The CDR3 is 14 amino acids. V was pared by 4 bases and J by 2 bases, with 10 bases between. Here the CDR3 reads CASSTGTSTDTQYF. Written as DNA, the CDR3 is TGTGCCAGTAGTACCGGGACCTCCACAGATACGCAGTATTTT.

As regards this clone: The identical CDR3 is also encoded by other nucleotide sequences in the sample. The CDR3 region has the DNA TGTGCCAGCAGCTTCAGGGGGGGTTCCTACGAGCAGTACTTC. Protein sequence: CASSFRGGSYEQYF. The rearrangement uses TRBV5-4 and TRBJ2-7; D could derive from TRBD1 or TRBD2 (7 bases each). The CDR3 has 14 amino acids. V shed 2 bases and J shed 1 base, with 10 bases lying between them. Germline CDR1 reads SGHNT; CDR2 reads YYREEE (reference sequence). Full variable domain (rest looked up from reference TRBV5-4 and TRBJ2-7): ETGVTQSPTHLIKTRGQQVTLRCSSQSGHNTVSWYQQALGQGPQFIFQYYREEENGRGNFPPRFSGLQFPNYSSELNVNALELDDSALYLCASSFRGGSYEQYFGPGTRLTVT.

This clone has only one observation. Different DNA sequences within this sample yield the same CDR3. This chain joins TRBV28 and TRBJ2-5; no definite D call. With 6 bases removed from V and 5 bases from J, the gap between germline ends came to 10 bases. CDR1 and CDR2 (germline): MDHEN, SYDVKM. The CDR3 extends over 12 amino acids. The CDR3 bases are TGTGCCAGCAGCTTACTCGGGGAGACCCAGTACTTC. This translates into CASSLLGETQYF.

This clone was picked up one time. The V gene is TRBV9, the J gene TRBJ1-6; 8 positions match TRBD1. J was trimmed by 10 bases and V by 3 bases; bases with no gene match: 6. There are 14 residues in the CDR3. CDR1 SGDLS and CDR2 YYNGEE come from the germline V gene. The CDR3 DNA sequence: TGTGCCAGCAGCGCCGGGACAGGTTCATCACCCCTCCACTTT. This translates into CASSAGTGSSPLHF.

This clone was counted a single time. This chain joins TRBV29-1 and TRBJ2-3; no firm D call. The CDR3 loop spans 11 amino acids. V was cut by 8 bases and J by 2 bases, with 8 bases left in between. From germline, CDR1 is SQVTM and CDR2 ANQGSEA. The DNA of the CDR3 is TGCAGCCCCCAGGACACAGATACGCAGTATTTT. Amino acids: CSPQDTDTQYF.

Regarding this clone: In the same sample, other DNA sequences code for this CDR3. This chain connects TRBV7-9 to TRBJ1-2; no reliable D call. The CDR3 is 13 amino acids. Trimming cost V 1 base and J 4 bases, with 7 bases left between them. Germline CDR1 reads SEHNR; CDR2 reads FQNEAQ (reference sequence). CDR3 nucleotides: TGTGCCAGCAGCTTAGAAACGGGCTATGGCTACACCTTC. Its translation is CASSLETGYGYTF.

This sequence joins TRBV7-2 and TRBJ2-1; D not resolved. The length of the CDR3 is 15 residues. Germline CDR1 is SGHTA and CDR2 is FQGNSA. The V gene lost 5 bases and the J gene lost 0 bases, with 11 bases spanning the gap. DNA for the CDR3: TGTGCCAGCAGCCCGCCAGGTAGCTCCTACAATGAGCAGTTCTTC. The encoded protein is CASSPPGSSYNEQFF.

The rearrangement uses TRBV9 and TRBJ1-4; perhaps TRBD1 as D (5 bases). V shed 4 bases and J shed 8 bases, with 18 bases lying between them. This CDR3 comprises 15 residues. Germline-derived CDR1 and CDR2 are SGDLS and YYNGEE. The CDR3 nucleotides read TGTGCCAGCAGCCCCCAGGGATGGGGAAAAGAAAAACTGTTTTTT. Amino acids: CASSPQGWGKEKLFF. Combining the CDR3 with reference TRBV9 and TRBJ1-4 gives the whole variable domain DSGVTQTPKHLITATGQRVTLRCSPRSGDLSVYWYQQSLDQGLQFLIQYYNGEERAKGNILERFSAQQFPDLHSELNLSSLELGDSALYFCASSPQGWGKEKLFFGSGTQLSVL.

The genes are TRBV30 and TRBJ1-1; TRBD1 is a possible D gene (6 bases). The V and J ends lost 4 bases and 1 base respectively, with 10 bases between them. The CDR3 has 13 residues. Germline lookup yields CDR1 GTSNPN and CDR2 SVGIG (reference sequence). The CDR3 coding sequence is TGTGCCTGGACCAGGACAGAGAACACTGAAGCTTTCTTT. Translated, it gives CAWTRTENTEAFF.